The 9 T cell receptor beta chains given below trace back to one sample, sequenced in a study of cytomegalovirus exposure and HLA in healthy donors. The data were produced by immunoSEQ multiplex PCR, yet TCRdb's version contains in-frame clones alone and is incomplete. This repertoire shows 250,000 to 350,000 clones, about nine tenths found once; its top ten account for 0.7% to 0.85%. Sequencing was carried out using PBMCs. Every receptor here comes from a woman between 18 and 29 years old in good health and CMV-seronegative.

The chain has TRBV29-1 and TRBJ2-5; 9 positions agree with TRBD2. The V and J ends lost 4 bases and 2 bases, in that order; junction bases with no gene match: 5. CDR3 length: 14 residues. Germline-derived CDR1 and CDR2 are SQVTM and ANQGSEA. The CDR3 DNA reads TGCAGCGTTGGCCTGACTAGCGGTCAAGAGACCCAGTACTTC. Protein: CSVGLTSGQETQYF.

The chain links TRBV6-5 to TRBJ2-7; 10 nucleotides line up with TRBD1. The V segment lost 10 bases and the J segment 5 bases; nucleotides outside the gene matches: 8. Germline CDR1 MNHEY, CDR2 SVGAGI. The CDR3 is 13 residues long. In DNA form, the CDR3 reads TGTGCCACCCGGACAGGGGGTCTCGACGAGCAGTACTTC. Translation gives CATRTGGLDEQYF.

V and J are TRBV12-5 and TRBJ2-7; a weak D match, TRBD2 (5 bases). The CDR3 has 16 residues. V was cut by 2 bases and J by 0 bases, with 14 bases left in between. CDR1 and CDR2 from the germline V gene are LGHNT and FRNRAP. The CDR3 DNA reads TGTGCTAGTGGTTTGAGCGTAGCGTTGAGCTCCTACGAGCAGTACTTC. Protein product: CASGLSVALSSYEQYF. Full variable domain (rest looked up from reference TRBV12-5 and TRBJ2-7): DARVTQTPRHKVTEMGQEVTMRCQPILGHNTVFWYRQTMMQGLELLAYFRNRAPLDDSGMPKDRFSAEMPDATLATLKIQPSEPRDSAVYFCASGLSVALSSYEQYFGPGTRLTVT.

This clone was seen only once. This rearrangement joins TRBV27 to TRBJ2-3; 8 nucleotides line up with TRBD2. V lost 4 bases to trimming and J lost 0 bases; unmatched junction nucleotides: 6. There are 16 residues in the CDR3. The V gene's germline CDR1 is MNHEY and CDR2 SMNVEV (reference sequence). CDR3 region: CASSYGASGSTDTQYF. The CDR3 bases are TGTGCCAGCAGTTATGGAGCTAGCGGGAGCACAGATACGCAGTATTTT.

V usage is TRBV19 and J usage is TRBJ2-7; tentative D call: TRBD2 (5 bases). This CDR3 is 15 amino acids long. In germline, CDR1 is LNHDA, CDR2 SQIVND (reference sequence). Deletions cut 1 base from V and 3 bases from J, with 13 bases between. The CDR3 DNA reads as TGTGCCAGTAGTATAGGACTACCCCCCGACTACGAGCAGTACTTC. It codes for CASSIGLPPDYEQYF.

This chain uses TRBV7-2 with TRBJ2-7, with 9 bases aligning to TRBD2. This CDR3 is built from 15 residues. V shed 1 base and J 2 bases; nucleotides not matched to a gene: 3. Looked up from germline, CDR1 is SGHTA and CDR2 is FQGNSA. This CDR3 reads CASSLVAGDPYEQYF. CDR3 coding DNA: TGTGCCAGCAGCTTAGTAGCGGGGGATCCCTACGAGCAGTACTTC. Supplemented by reference TRBV7-2 and TRBJ2-7, the full variable domain reads GAGVSQSPSNKVTEKGKDVELRCDPISGHTALYWYRQSLGQGLEFLIYFQGNSAPDKSGLPSDRFSAERTGGSVSTLTIQRTQQEDSAVYLCASSLVAGDPYEQYFGPGTRLTVT.

The J gene is TRBJ2-7, the V gene TRBV14; D perhaps matches TRBD2 (5 bases). The germline gives CDR1 SGHDN, CDR2 FVKESK. This CDR3 comprises 15 residues. The germline V and J ends were trimmed by 0 bases and 3 bases, with 12 bases remaining between them. The CDR3 loop is CASSQDSSPGYEQYF. The CDR3 coding sequence is TGTGCCAGCAGCCAAGATTCTAGCCCCGGCTACGAGCAGTACTTC.

The chain uses TRBV5-1 and TRBJ1-1; D gene uncertain. The CDR3 covers 15 residues. V lost 0 bases and J lost 1, with 10 bases in between. The germline CDR1 and CDR2 sequences are SGHRS and YFSETQ. Here the CDR3 reads CASSLDAPRNTEAFF. The DNA of the CDR3 is TGCGCCAGCAGCTTGGATGCTCCGAGGAACACTGAAGCTTTCTTT.

The chain is built from TRBV27 and TRBJ2-7; 9 bases agree with TRBD1. The trim removed 1 base at V and 6 bases at J, leaving 7 bases unmatched. CDR3 size: 15 residues. Germline lookup yields CDR1 MNHEY and CDR2 SMNVEV (reference sequence). The DNA for the CDR3 is TGTGCCAGCAGTTTATGGGACAGGGCCGGGGGCGAGCAGTACTTC. Its protein is CASSLWDRAGGEQYF.